This TCR beta chain was captured in a study of cytomegalovirus exposure and HLA in healthy donors. Whole-study findings and limits: Under in vitro conditions, a few CMV-associated chains were confirmed as specific for CMV antigens. TCR beta V segments were, for the most part, productive about 87% or about 30% of the time in an earlier analysis.

As to this clone: Its antigen is undetermined.

In the PCR, 60 Vbeta and 13 Jbeta primers were used. Profiled with immunoSEQ multiplex PCR; TCRdb holds only in-frame clones, not every one. The profile shows roughly 150,000 clones, roughly 84% of them singletons. Germline lookup yields CDR1 MNHEY and CDR2 SMNVEV (reference sequence). CDR3 length equals 15 residues. The V end lost 7 bases, the J end lost 0 bases, and 16 bases lay between the germline ends. The origin of this receptor is a woman aged 18-29 years in good health and CMV-seronegative. The chain carries TRBV27 and TRBJ2-7; D perhaps matches TRBD1 (5 bases). Sequencing was done on a sample of PBMCs. The CDR3 reads CASTSTDTYSYEQYF. The CDR3 nucleotides are TGTGCCAGCACCTCGACAGATACCTACTCCTACGAGCAGTACTTC.